Below, one T cell receptor beta chain is given with its context. The data belong to a study of T cells in Graves' hyperthyroidism and ophthalmopathy. Calling Graves' hyperthyroidism stable meant ophthalmopathy did not progress within 18 months. The CDR3 regions of TCR beta were amplified from RNA transcripts. HTBI primers were used for first-round RT-PCR of the TCR CDR3. A single record per CDR3 protein comes from TCRdb applying MiXCR to the multiplex PCR reads. The data contain 650,000 to 750,000 distinct CDR3 sequences, less than 15% of them singletons. This CDR3 comprises 14 residues. Germline values: CDR1 SEHNR, CDR2 FQNEAQ (reference sequence). V was pared by 6 bases and J by 4 bases, with 4 bases of the junction left unmatched.

The chain employs TRBV7-9 and TRBJ1-2, with 11 bases that match TRBD1. The sample was blood. The TCR comes from a woman aged 18-29 years with Graves' hyperthyroidism. Written as DNA, the CDR3 is TGTGCCAGCAGTCGGACAGGGGGCGGCTATGGCTACACCTTC. It yields the protein CASSRTGGGYGYTF.